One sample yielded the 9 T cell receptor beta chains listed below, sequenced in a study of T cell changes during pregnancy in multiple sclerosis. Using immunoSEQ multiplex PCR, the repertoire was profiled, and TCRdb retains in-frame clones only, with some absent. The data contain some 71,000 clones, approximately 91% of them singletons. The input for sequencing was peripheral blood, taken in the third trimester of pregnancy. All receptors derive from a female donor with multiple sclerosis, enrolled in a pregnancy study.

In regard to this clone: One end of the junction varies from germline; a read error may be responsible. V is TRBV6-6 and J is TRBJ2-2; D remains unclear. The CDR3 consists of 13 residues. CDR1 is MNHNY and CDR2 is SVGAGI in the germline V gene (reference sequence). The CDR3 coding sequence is TGTGCCAGCAGTTCGCACCCTACCGCGGAGCTGTTTTTT. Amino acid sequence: CASSSHPTAELFF.

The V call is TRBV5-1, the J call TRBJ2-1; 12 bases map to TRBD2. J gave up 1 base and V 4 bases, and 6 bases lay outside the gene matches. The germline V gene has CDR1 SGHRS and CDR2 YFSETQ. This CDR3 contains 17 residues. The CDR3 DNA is TGCGCCAGCAGCACCCTAGCGGGGGGGCCATCCTACAATGAGCAGTTCTTC. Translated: CASSTLAGGPSYNEQFF.

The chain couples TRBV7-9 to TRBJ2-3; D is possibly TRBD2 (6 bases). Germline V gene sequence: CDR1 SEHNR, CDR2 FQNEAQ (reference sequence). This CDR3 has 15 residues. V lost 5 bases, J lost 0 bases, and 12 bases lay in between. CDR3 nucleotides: TGTGCCAGCAGCCCCTCGGGACTTAGCACAGATACGCAGTATTTT. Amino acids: CASSPSGLSTDTQYF.

The CDR3 DNA reads as TGCGCCAGCAGCCAATCCTGGGCAGGGGACACCGGGGAGCTGTTTTTT. This translates into CASSQSWAGDTGELFF. The V gene is TRBV4-3, the J gene TRBJ2-2, with D tentatively TRBD1 (6 bases). CDR1 is LGHNA, CDR2 YSLEER, per germline. The CDR3 runs 16 residues. Trimming pared 2 bases from V and 3 bases from J, leaving 13 bases between.

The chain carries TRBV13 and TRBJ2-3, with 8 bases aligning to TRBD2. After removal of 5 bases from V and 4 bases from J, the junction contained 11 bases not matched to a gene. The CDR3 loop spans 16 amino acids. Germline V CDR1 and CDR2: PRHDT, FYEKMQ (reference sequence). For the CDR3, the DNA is TGTGCCAGCAGCCGAGGTCGGGGGGGTGGTGCAGATACGCAGTATTTT. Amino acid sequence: CASSRGRGGGADTQYF.

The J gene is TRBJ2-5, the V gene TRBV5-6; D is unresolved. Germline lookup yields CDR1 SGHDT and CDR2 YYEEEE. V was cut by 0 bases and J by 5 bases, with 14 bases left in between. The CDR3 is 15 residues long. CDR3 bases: TGTGCCAGCAGCTTGGTAATGGCCAACGGGGAGACCCAGTACTTC. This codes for CASSLVMANGETQYF.

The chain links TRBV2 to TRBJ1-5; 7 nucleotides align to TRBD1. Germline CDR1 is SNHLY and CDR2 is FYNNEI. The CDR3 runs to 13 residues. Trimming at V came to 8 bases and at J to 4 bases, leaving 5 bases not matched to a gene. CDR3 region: CASADRENQPQHF. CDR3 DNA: TGTGCCAGCGCCGACAGGGAAAATCAGCCCCAGCATTTT.

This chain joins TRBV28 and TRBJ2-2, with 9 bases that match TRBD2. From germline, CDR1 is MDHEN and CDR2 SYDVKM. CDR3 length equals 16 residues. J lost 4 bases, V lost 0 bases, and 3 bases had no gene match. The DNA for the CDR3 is TGTGCCAGCAGTTTATGGGGGCGGGGGGGCACCGGGGAGCTGTTTTTT. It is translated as CASSLWGRGGTGELFF.

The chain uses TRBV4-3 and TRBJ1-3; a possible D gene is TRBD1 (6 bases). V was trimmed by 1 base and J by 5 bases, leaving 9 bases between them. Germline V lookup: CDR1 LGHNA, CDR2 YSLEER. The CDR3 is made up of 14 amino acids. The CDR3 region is CASSQGDNRNTIYF. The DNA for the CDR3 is TGCGCCAGCAGCCAAGGGGACAACCGAAACACCATATATTTT.